This T cell receptor (beta chain) was recovered during a study of T-cell memory formation after mild COVID-19. Note on this clonotype: Its antigen is as yet unknown.

TCRdb processed the 5' RACE reads anew with MiXCR; each CDR3 protein has one entry. The repertoire holds about 260,000 distinct CDR3 sequences, with roughly 17% as singletons. Study-wide findings and caveats: Mainly in CM and EM were contracting CD4+ clones; CD8+ were in EMRA. Whereas later expanders leaned CD4+, clones contracting day 15 to 85 showed a balanced CD4/CD8 makeup.

The material sequenced was PBMCs or a T cell subset sorted from them (not recorded which). This sequence originates from a man younger than 30 who had mild COVID-19 (a few samples of this study predate the infection). Cell type and time point are not known.

The CDR3 DNA sequence: TGTGCCAGCAGTCAAACAGTAAATTCACCCCTCCACTTT. Its translation is CASSQTVNSPLHF. The V gene is TRBV13, the J gene TRBJ1-6; D is unclear. Trimming left V 6 bases short and J 7 bases short, with 10 bases between. Germline CDR1 and CDR2: PRHDT and FYEKMQ (reference sequence). The CDR3 is made up of 13 amino acids.